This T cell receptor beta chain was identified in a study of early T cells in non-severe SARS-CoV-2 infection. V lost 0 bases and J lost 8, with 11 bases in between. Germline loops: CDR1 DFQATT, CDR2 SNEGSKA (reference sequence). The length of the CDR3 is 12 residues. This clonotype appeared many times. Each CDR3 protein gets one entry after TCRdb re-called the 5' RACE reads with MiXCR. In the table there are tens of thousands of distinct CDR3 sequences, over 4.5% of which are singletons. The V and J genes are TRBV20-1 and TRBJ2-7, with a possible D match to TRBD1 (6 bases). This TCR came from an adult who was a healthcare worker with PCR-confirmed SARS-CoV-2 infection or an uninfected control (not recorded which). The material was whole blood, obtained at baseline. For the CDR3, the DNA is TGCAGTGCTAGAGATCAAGGGGGAAAGCAGTACTTC. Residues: CSARDQGGKQYF.